The present T cell receptor (beta chain) was sequenced within a study of OX40 agonist ivuxolimab in advanced cancers. About the full investigation: Ivuxolimab, which targeted the costimulatory receptor OX40 (CD134), was an agonistic, fully human IgG2 monoclonal antibody. Intravenous ivuxolimab was administered to patients every 2 weeks at six dose levels: 0.01, 0.1, 0.3, 1.5, 3 and 10 mg/kg. Among the roughly 52 dose-escalation patients, approximately 20 had hepatocellular carcinoma, roughly 15 melanoma, 9 renal cell carcinoma and 9 head and neck cancer. In the dose-escalation cohort, 82.7% of patients were male, and the mean age was about 55 years, with a range of roughly 20 to 79. Prior anti-PD-1, anti-PD-L1 or anti-CTLA-4 therapy was permitted, and approximately 40% of dose-escalation patients had received checkpoint inhibitors. Partial responses occurred in three dose-escalation patients, of whom one had hepatocellular carcinoma and two had cutaneous melanoma. The point of sequencing TCRbeta in the periphery was to test whether ivuxolimab changed TCR sequence diversity and drove clonal T-cell expansion. The paper covers the monotherapy dose-escalation part of the phase I ivuxolimab trial, which included N ≈ 54 patients. On the study overall, not on this receptor specifically: Antigen specificity was not determined for the clonally expanded peripheral T cells. In partial responders in the 0.1-3.0 mg/kg groups, normalized peripheral clonal expansion was found to be among the lowest, especially among CD8+ T cells. At doses from 0.1 to 3.0 mg/kg, clonal expansion was seen in both CD4+ and CD8+ blood T cells between baseline and week 6. On average, CD8+ T cells showed more expanded clones than CD4+ T cells after ivuxolimab. Low levels of normalized T-cell clonal expansion were also shown by some nonresponding patients.

The CDR1 and CDR2 encoded by the germline V gene are MGHDK and SYGVNS. V was cut back by 1 base and J by 2 bases, leaving a gap of 8 bases between them. The CDR3, cysteine through phenylalanine, is 14 amino acids long. CDR3 DNA is the only sequence kept; it has 42 bases, read in frame from the first base. Comments on this clone: Its antigen remains undetermined. One base away there is no much larger clone; base qualities are not given.

For sequencing of the TCRbeta CDR3 region, genomic DNA was extracted from the sorted cells. The immunoSEQ Assay was used to sequence the TCRbeta CDR3 regions. In its TCRdb copy, this immuneACCESS table keeps in-frame sequences only and misses some clones. Where compared with another copy, unresolved V genes explain less than half of these, and the others have no known cause. In this sample the table shows about 79,000 clones, approximately 94% of which occur a single time. The top ten clones comprise over 8.5% of the sample. The trial excluded patients who had a history of autoimmune disease or were on systemic immunosuppression. Peripheral blood for TCR sequencing was collected from all dose cohorts at baseline, on cycle 4 day 1, and on cycle 7 day 1. Samples were obtained from an open-label, multicenter, first-in-human phase I dose-escalation trial of ivuxolimab. The trial enrolled adults with locally advanced or metastatic head and neck squamous cell, hepatocellular, melanoma or renal cell carcinoma. CD4+ and CD8+ T cells were sorted separately from peripheral blood before TCR sequencing.

The sequence was obtained from an adult with an advanced solid tumor such as melanoma, head and neck, liver or kidney cancer. The sequences come from CD4+ or CD8+ T cells sorted from blood, collected in a trial of the OX40 agonist ivuxolimab. Rearrangement joined TRBV25-1 to TRBJ1-2, with the identity of the D gene unclear. The bases read TGTGCCAGCAGTGAATTTGGCCAAAACTATGGCTACACCTTC. Its protein is CASSEFGQNYGYTF.